The source of this TCR beta chain is a study of cytomegalovirus exposure and HLA in healthy donors. Study conclusions and caveats: Reports showed the classifier diagnosing cytomegalovirus status with high specificity and sensitivity.

Of note for this clone: What it binds is not known.

Deletions cut 2 bases from V and 2 bases from J, with 14 bases between. Germline V lookup: CDR1 MDHEN, CDR2 SYDVKM. This CDR3 is 16 amino acids long. The assay was immunoSEQ multiplex PCR, and TCRdb's table has in-frame clones only and misses some. In the table there are about 160,000 clones, roughly 91% of which are singletons. The sequenced sample was PBMCs. This chain uses TRBV28 with TRBJ2-3; D remains unclear. This TCR was sampled from a man younger than 35 in good health and CMV-seronegative. Here the CDR3 reads CASSLNSAHYTDTQYF. CDR3 nucleotide sequence: TGTGCCAGCAGTTTAAACTCCGCCCATTACACAGATACGCAGTATTTT.